Listed below are T cell receptor beta chains from one sample, sequenced in a study of OX40 agonist ivuxolimab in advanced cancers. Assay: immunoSEQ multiplex PCR; the TCRdb copy retains only in-frame clones and omits some. The sample has 90,000 to 150,000 clones, around 89% seen once; the top ten hold about 0.55%. Sequenced here: CD4+ or CD8+ T cells sorted from blood, sampled in a trial of the OX40 agonist ivuxolimab. Receptor source: an adult with an advanced solid tumor such as melanoma, head and neck, liver or kidney cancer. Both conserved end residues are trimmed from each CDR3. Each record gives: D gene, clone size, J gene, V gene, CDR3 protein. The D gene is left open where the match is weak. A clone size is listed for some rows: how often the clone was seen (once, few, many), or a class if it is expanded.

. few TRBJ1-2 TRBV28 ASSIPGSPYGYT
. . TRBJ2-2 TRBV6-6 ASRKGQNTGELF
TRBD1 . TRBJ2-5 TRBV15 ATSRSGGQGRETQY
. . TRBJ2-7 TRBV15 ATSREGSASYEQY
. once TRBJ2-5 TRBV5-1 ASSPTDKETQY
TRBD1 few TRBJ1-2 TRBV4-2 ASSQVLSDREGGYT
. . TRBJ2-7 TRBV6-6 ASSYSRLDEQY
TRBD1 . TRBJ1-1 TRBV7-2 ASSPQGDTEAF
TRBD2 . TRBJ2-2 TRBV19 ATRLAGGPTGELF
. . TRBJ1-5 TRBV15 ATSSPGQSFNQPQH
TRBD1 . TRBJ2-3 TRBV5-4 ASSPGTGLESIDTQY
. . TRBJ2-5 TRBV19 ASSIGLETQY
. . TRBJ2-7 TRBV4-1 ASSQDLGTYEQY
TRBD1 . TRBJ1-4 TRBV2 ASSEPLTGTVNEKLF
TRBD2 . TRBJ2-7 TRBV18 ASSPGRGSYEQY
. once TRBJ2-5 TRBV20-1 SAREGISQY
. . TRBJ2-5 TRBV19 ASGRAAQETQY
. once TRBJ2-3 TRBV27 ASTLPRGGRPDTQY
TRBD2 once TRBJ2-7 TRBV7-8 ASSPTSRAWY
TRBD2 . TRBJ2-2 TRBV6-6 AMGAQRGGDTGELF